This TCR beta chain was profiled in a study of blood T cell repertoires in COVID-19. Study-wide context: Samples taken during acute and convalescent COVID-19 were collected in the United States, Italy and Spain. T cells, B-cell-depleted T cells, or PBMCs supplied cDNA or gDNA.

Authors' analysis steps: Amplification of reference gene primers provided the estimated nucleated cell counts. The method was immunoSEQ multiplex PCR; TCRdb's version includes in-frame clones alone and lacks a portion of them. The D gene and trimming were derived from the DNA, and the V and J assignments and clone size from that table. The sample shows some 150,000 clones, about 80% of them seen only once. Germline lookup yields CDR1 LNHDA and CDR2 SQIVND (reference sequence). V lost 7 bases to trimming and J lost 3 bases, with 11 bases between them. The CDR3 is 13 amino acids. The sequenced material came from peripheral blood. This sequence originates from a human donor in a cohort sampled during active COVID-19. This chain connects TRBV19 to TRBJ2-3, with D maybe TRBD2 (5 bases). DNA of the CDR3: TGTGCCAGTAAGGGTAGCGCGACAGATACGCAGTATTTT. This sequence encodes CASKGSATDTQYF.